The present entry profiles one TCR beta chain with its context. What it binds is not known. The source of the sample is a study of cytomegalovirus exposure and HLA in healthy donors. Study-wide points: V- and J-gene trimming in TCR beta was tied to a missense DCLRE1C variant by an analysis performed later. Later on, an analysis showed TCR association rates differing by HLA locus, with DRB1 the most and HLA-C the fewest.

PCR used 60 Vbeta primers and 13 Jbeta primers. The table came from immunoSEQ multiplex PCR; TCRdb's copy has only in-frame clones and leaves some out. The repertoire holds more than 80,000 clones, under 85% seen once, with around 3.6% in the top ten. The ends lost 6 bases at V and 4 bases at J; junction bases unmatched: 11. The CDR3 loop spans 17 amino acids. Germline lookup yields CDR1 SGHRS and CDR2 YFSETQ. The sample comprised PBMCs. V and J are TRBV5-1 and TRBJ2-2; 11 bases are a match to TRBD2. The receptor was derived from a female donor in good health and CMV-seropositive. CDR3 nucleotide sequence: TGCGCCAGCATTCCTCTCCCGGGACTAGCGGTCACCGGGGAGCTGTTTTTT. Its translation is CASIPLPGLAVTGELFF. The whole variable domain, filled in from reference TRBV5-1 and TRBJ2-2, reads KAGVTQTPRYLIKTRGQQVTLSCSPISGHRSVSWYQQTPGQGLQFLFEYFSETQRNKGNFPGRFSGRQFSNSRSEMNVSTLELGDSALYLCASIPLPGLAVTGELFFGEGSRLTVL.